This entry concerns a single T cell receptor beta chain. Its antigen is not known. This specimen belongs to a study of shared clonotypes between healthy human individuals. Using immunoSEQ multiplex PCR, the repertoire was profiled, and TCRdb retains in-frame clones only, with some absent. The sample holds about 2 million clones; roughly 94% are singletons and the top ten take 0.13%. The CDR3 has 15 residues. Looked up from germline, CDR1 is SGHRS and CDR2 is YFSETQ. The V gene lost 3 bases and the J gene lost 2 bases, with 13 bases spanning the gap. Study-wide findings and caveats: Sampling involved blood alone; tissue repertoires likely differ.

The source of this sequence is a man aged 18 to 29 in good health. The chain recombines TRBV5-1 with TRBJ2-3; D may match TRBD1 or TRBD2 (5 bases each). The sequenced sample was naive CD4+ T cells sorted from blood. Subset given: CD45RA+ positively selected. CDR3 sequence: CASSSPGLHTDTQYF. The CDR3 DNA is TGCGCCAGCAGCTCGCCGGGGCTCCACACAGATACGCAGTATTTT.